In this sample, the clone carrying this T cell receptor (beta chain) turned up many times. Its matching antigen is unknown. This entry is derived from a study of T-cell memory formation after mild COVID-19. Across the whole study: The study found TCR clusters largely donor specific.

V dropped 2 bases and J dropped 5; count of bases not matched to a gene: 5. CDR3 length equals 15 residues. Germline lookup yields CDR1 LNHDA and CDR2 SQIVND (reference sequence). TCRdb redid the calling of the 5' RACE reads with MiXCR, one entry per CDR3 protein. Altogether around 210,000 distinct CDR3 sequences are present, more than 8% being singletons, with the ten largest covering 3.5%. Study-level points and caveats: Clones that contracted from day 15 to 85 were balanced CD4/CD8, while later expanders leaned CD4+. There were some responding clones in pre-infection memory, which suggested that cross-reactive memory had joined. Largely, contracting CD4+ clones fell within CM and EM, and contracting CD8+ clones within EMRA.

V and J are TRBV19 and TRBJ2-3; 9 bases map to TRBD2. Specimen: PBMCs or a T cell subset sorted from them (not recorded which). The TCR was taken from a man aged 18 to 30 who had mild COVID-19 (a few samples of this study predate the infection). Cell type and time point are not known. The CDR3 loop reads CASSIRRGGLDTQYF. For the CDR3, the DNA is TGTGCCAGTAGTATAAGGCGGGGGGGCCTAGATACGCAGTATTTT. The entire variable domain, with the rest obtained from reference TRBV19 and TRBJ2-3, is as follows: DGGITQSPKYLFRKEGQNVTLSCEQNLNHDAMYWYRQDPGQGLRLIYYSQIVNDFQKGDIAEGYSVSREKKESFPLTVTSAQKNPTAFYLCASSIRRGGLDTQYFGPGTRLTVL.